This TCR beta chain was captured in a study of radiotherapy plus CTLA-4 blockade in lung cancer. Produced via immunoSEQ multiplex PCR; TCRdb's table is partial and in-frame only. The sample lists 90,000 to 130,000 clones, around 84% seen once, with less than 4% in the top ten. Per the germline V gene, CDR1 is SGHRS and CDR2 is YFSETQ. The V gene end was trimmed by 4 bases and the J gene end by 6 bases; junction bases not matched to a gene: 7. The CDR3 extends over 14 amino acids. The chain links TRBV5-1 to TRBJ1-5; 7 positions agree with TRBD1. The TCR was taken from a human donor with non-small cell lung cancer that progressed on radiotherapy plus ipilimumab. Some clones in this sample may be carry-over from other donors' samples. Sample: peripheral blood, taken from a patient treated with radiotherapy plus ipilimumab. The CDR3 DNA follows: TGCGCCAGCAGCCTCCGACAGGGTAGTCAGCCCCAGCATTTT. Amino acids: CASSLRQGSQPQHF.